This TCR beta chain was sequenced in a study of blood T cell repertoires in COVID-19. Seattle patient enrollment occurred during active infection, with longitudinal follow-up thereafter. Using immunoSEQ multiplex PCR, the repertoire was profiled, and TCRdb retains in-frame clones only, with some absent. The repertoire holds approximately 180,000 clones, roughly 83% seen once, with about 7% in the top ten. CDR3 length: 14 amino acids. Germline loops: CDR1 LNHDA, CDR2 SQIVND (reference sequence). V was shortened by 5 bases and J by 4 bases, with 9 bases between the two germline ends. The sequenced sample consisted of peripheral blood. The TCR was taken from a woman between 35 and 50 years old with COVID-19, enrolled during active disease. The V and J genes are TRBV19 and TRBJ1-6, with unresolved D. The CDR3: CASSPRRYNSPLHF. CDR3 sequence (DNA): TGTGCCAGTAGTCCGCGGAGATATAATTCACCCCTCCACTTT.